This TCR beta chain is from a study of shared clonotypes between healthy human individuals. The CDR3 length is 12 residues. Germline V CDR1 and CDR2: MDHEN, SYDVKM. Trimming pared 6 bases from V and 8 bases from J, leaving 11 bases between. Assay used: immunoSEQ multiplex PCR; TCRdb lists only in-frame clones, some missing. The sample has 2 million to 3 million clones; 80% to 95% are singletons. The rearrangement links TRBV28 to TRBJ2-1, with a weak D call TRBD1 (6 bases). The sequenced material came from naive CD4+ T cells from PBMCs. Described subset: CD45RA+ positively selected. The receptor's source is a man aged 18 to 29 in good health. Some clones in this sample may be carry-over from other donors' samples. The CDR3 spells CASRAYRDEQFF. The CDR3 DNA reads as TGTGCCAGCAGGGCATACAGGGATGAGCAGTTCTTC. Filled out from reference TRBV28 and TRBJ2-1, the complete variable domain reads DVKVTQSSRYLVKRTGEKVFLECVQDMDHENMFWYRQDPGLGLRLIYFSYDVKMKEKGDIPEGYSVSREKKERFSLILESASTNQTSMYLCASRAYRDEQFFGPGTRLTVL.